This T cell receptor (beta chain) originates from a study of early T cells in non-severe SARS-CoV-2 infection. Trimming took 1 base from V and 2 from J, leaving 12 bases between them. The CDR3 runs 15 residues. The germline V gene has CDR1 SGHRS and CDR2 YFSETQ. Separate cDNA molecules each had unique molecular identifiers attached to them. TCRdb used MiXCR to reprocess the 5' RACE reads, holding one entry per CDR3 protein. Of about 98,000 distinct CDR3 sequences in the sample, under 15% were seen once. The V and J genes are TRBV5-1 and TRBJ1-1, with D maybe TRBD1 (6 bases). The material sequenced was whole blood. The TCR originated in an adult who was a healthcare worker with PCR-confirmed SARS-CoV-2 infection or an uninfected control (not recorded which). The CDR3 loop is CASSLLGAGNTEAFF. CDR3 in DNA: TGCGCCAGCAGCTTGTTGGGGGCGGGAAACACTGAAGCTTTCTTT.